Each of the 18 T cell receptor beta chains below was sequenced from the same sample in a study of PD-1 blockade in mismatch repair-deficient tumors. The data were produced by immunoSEQ multiplex PCR, yet TCRdb's version contains in-frame clones alone and is incomplete. The table lists roughly 120,000 clones, approximately 91% of them singletons. The sequencing here drew on peripheral blood, taken approximately 71 weeks after starting pembrolizumab. The receptors here all came from an adult with mismatch repair-deficient cancer.

The rearrangement joins TRBV7-6 to TRBJ2-3; perhaps TRBD1 as D (5 bases). Looked up from germline, CDR1 is SGHVS and CDR2 is FNYEAQ. This CDR3 has 15 residues. The ends were cut back, 1 base at V and 4 bases at J, with 12 bases in the middle. The CDR3 bases are TGTGCCAGCAGCTTAGAGCAGGGTTTCTCAGATACGCAGTATTTT. This gives the protein CASSLEQGFSDTQYF. The full variable domain, rest sourced from reference TRBV7-6 and TRBJ2-3, is GAGVSQSPRYKVTKRGQDVALRCDPISGHVSLYWYRQALGQGPEFLTYFNYEAQQDKSGLPNDRFSAERPEGSISTLTIQRTEQRDSAMYRCASSLEQGFSDTQYFGPGTRLTVL.

The chain couples TRBV7-9 to TRBJ1-2; D is unclear. V was pared by 5 bases and J by 3 bases, with 10 bases between. The CDR3 contains 13 residues. CDR1 is SEHNR and CDR2 is FQNEAQ in the germline V gene (reference sequence). The CDR3 region is CASSITEYYGYTF. CDR3 nucleotide sequence: TGTGCCAGCAGCATTACAGAATACTATGGCTACACCTTC.

DNA for the CDR3: TGTGCCAGCAGTTTAGGGGGACAAGGAAACACCATATATTTT. Residues: CASSLGGQGNTIYF. This sequence joins TRBV27 and TRBJ1-3; maybe TRBD1 (6 bases). The CDR3 runs to 14 residues. Germline assignment: CDR1 MNHEY and CDR2 SMNVEV (reference sequence). Trimming stripped 2 bases from V and 4 bases from J, with 9 bases between.

This clone has a single count. The genes are TRBV5-1 and TRBJ2-7; TRBD1 matches at 9 bases. Germline V gene lookup returns CDR1 SGHRS and CDR2 YFSETQ. The ends lost 6 bases at V and 2 bases at J; junction bases unmatched: 6. The CDR3 runs to 14 residues. CDR3: CASNLGTGPYEQYF. As DNA, the CDR3 is TGCGCCAGCAATCTGGGGACAGGGCCCTACGAGCAGTACTTC.

V and J are TRBV7-2 and TRBJ2-3; D is unclear. Trimming removed 2 bases from V and 4 bases from J, with 4 bases in between. The germline gives CDR1 SGHTA, CDR2 FQGNSA. The length of the CDR3 is 12 residues. DNA for the CDR3: TGTGCCAGCAGCTTATGGGCAGATACGCAGTATTTT. Translated: CASSLWADTQYF. Using reference TRBV7-2 and TRBJ2-3 for the parts outside the CDR3, the full variable domain is GAGVSQSPSNKVTEKGKDVELRCDPISGHTALYWYRQSLGQGLEFLIYFQGNSAPDKSGLPSDRFSAERTGGSVSTLTIQRTQQEDSAVYLCASSLWADTQYFGPGTRLTVL.

The chain couples TRBV28 to TRBJ2-7, with 9 bases matching TRBD1. Germline V gene data show CDR1 as MDHEN and CDR2 as SYDVKM. V was pared by 4 bases and J by 4 bases, with 11 bases of the junction left unmatched. The CDR3 is made up of 16 amino acids. The CDR3 region has the DNA TGTGCCAGCAGTTCCGTCGGGACAGGGCGAACGTACGAGCAGTACTTC. Amino acid sequence: CASSSVGTGRTYEQYF.

The chain employs TRBV21-1 and TRBJ2-3; no check of the table's D call, TRBD2, against the DNA was made. TRBV21-1 is labeled a pseudogene. CDR3 length: 16 residues. CDR3: CASSRIIAVMQDTQYF. For the CDR3, the DNA is TGTGCCAGCAGTAGAATTATAGCAGTCATGCAAGATACGCAGTATTTT.

CDR3 sequence: CASSLGRGPWDEQYF. The CDR3 nucleotides read TGTGCCAGCAGCTTAGGAAGGGGACCTTGGGACGAGCAGTACTTC. The chain has TRBV7-9 and TRBJ2-7; D assignment may be TRBD1 or TRBD2 (5 bases each). V was trimmed by 1 base and J by 5 bases, leaving 15 bases between them. There are 15 residues in the CDR3. Germline V gene data show CDR1 as SEHNR and CDR2 as FQNEAQ (reference sequence).

CDR3 in amino acids: CASRKSEKRYEQYF. The CDR3 DNA follows: TGTGCCAGCAGAAAGAGTGAGAAGCGGTACGAGCAGTACTTC. This chain joins TRBV11-3 and TRBJ2-7; a possible D gene is TRBD2 (5 bases). The CDR3 covers 14 residues. Germline CDR1 and CDR2: SGHNT and YENEEA. The V end lost 6 bases, the J end lost 4 bases, and 16 bases lay between the germline ends.

The chain links TRBV29-1 to TRBJ2-3, with 7 positions matching TRBD2. After removal of 6 bases from V and 3 bases from J, the junction contained 12 bases not matched to a gene. CDR3 length: 15 residues. Germline V gives CDR1 SQVTM, CDR2 ANQGSEA. The CDR3 sequence is CSVLGGTVGTDTQYF. The CDR3 DNA is TGCAGCGTCCTCGGGGGGACCGTCGGTACAGATACGCAGTATTTT.

In this sample, this clone turned up a few times. This sequence joins TRBV6-5 and TRBJ2-7; D gene ambiguous. Germline V lookup: CDR1 MNHEY, CDR2 SVGAGI. The CDR3 length is 14 residues. Trimming left V 6 bases short and J 2 bases short, with 14 bases between. The CDR3 here is CASSRRAPAYEQYF. CDR3 sequence (DNA): TGTGCCAGCAGCCGTCGGGCCCCCGCCTACGAGCAGTACTTC.

This sequence joins TRBV7-2 and TRBJ2-5; D might be TRBD1 (9 bases). This CDR3 spans 19 amino acids. The V and J ends lost 5 bases and 2 bases respectively, with 27 bases between them. Germline V gene data show CDR1 as SGHTA and CDR2 as FQGNSA. The CDR3 protein is CASSPGGGWRDREQETQYF. CDR3 DNA: TGTGCCAGCAGCCCGGGCGGGGGGTGGCGGGACAGGGAACAAGAGACCCAGTACTTC.

This clone has a single count. V usage is TRBV7-2 and J usage is TRBJ2-7; tentatively, D is TRBD2 (6 bases). V lost 1 base and J lost 1, with 11 bases in between. In germline, CDR1 is SGHTA, CDR2 FQGNSA. The CDR3 extends over 15 amino acids. The CDR3 bases are TGTGCCAGCAGCTTAGTCGGCGGGGCTTCCTACGAGCAGTACTTC. Protein: CASSLVGGASYEQYF.

The chain uses TRBV13 and TRBJ2-5; the D is unclear. This CDR3 spans 11 amino acids. Germline V CDR1 and CDR2: PRHDT, FYEKMQ (reference sequence). Deletions cut 1 base from V and 4 bases from J, with 1 base between. CDR3 sequence: CASSLVETQYF. CDR3 nucleotides: TGTGCCAGCAGCTTAGTAGAGACCCAGTACTTC.

The rearrangement joins TRBV5-6 to TRBJ2-2; D uncertain. This CDR3 is 13 amino acids long. The germline V and J ends were trimmed by 2 bases and 2 bases, with 4 bases remaining between them. Per the germline V gene, CDR1 is SGHDT and CDR2 is YYEEEE. The CDR3 DNA reads as TGTGCCAGCAGCTTAGGAAACACCGGGGAGCTGTTTTTT. This encodes CASSLGNTGELFF.

The rearrangement joins TRBV28 to TRBJ2-1; D is perhaps TRBD1 (6 bases). Trimming shortened V by 3 bases and J by 8 bases, and 17 bases separated the two germline ends. Germline loops: CDR1 MDHEN, CDR2 SYDVKM. This CDR3 is 15 amino acids long. The CDR3 DNA follows: TGTGCCAGCAGTTTCGGGAATACAGGGTACCATGAGCAGTTCTTC. Its translation: CASSFGNTGYHEQFF.

This chain joins TRBV30 and TRBJ2-5; a possible D gene is TRBD2 (5 bases). V was cut by 0 bases and J by 7 bases, with 12 bases left in between. CDR1 is GTSNPN, CDR2 SVGIG, per germline (reference sequence). The CDR3 is made up of 13 amino acids. The CDR3 DNA sequence: TGTGCCTGGAGTGTAAACGTGGCGGGGACCCAGTACTTC. Translation gives CAWSVNVAGTQYF.

The chain combines TRBV4-3 with TRBJ2-7; TRBD1 matches 10 bases. This CDR3 is built from 15 residues. The V gene's germline CDR1 is LGHNA and CDR2 YSLEER. V shed 0 bases and J 6 bases; nucleotides not matched to a gene: 5. This CDR3 is CASSQERGQGLEQYF. CDR3 in DNA: TGCGCCAGCAGCCAAGAAAGGGGACAGGGGCTCGAGCAGTACTTC.